The 32 T cell receptor beta chains presented below share a single source sample, sequenced in a study of technical replicates of blood from several donors. Generated by immunoSEQ multiplex PCR, the TCRdb table keeps only in-frame clones and is missing some. This table holds some 94,000 clones, 96% found once. The specimen sequenced was T cells isolated from PBMCs. All receptors come from a human donor in good health.

V is TRBV28 and J is TRBJ2-4, with no clear D. CDR1 is MDHEN and CDR2 is SYDVKM in the germline V gene. The CDR3 spans 15 residues. Trimming removed 3 bases at V and 1 base at J, with 10 bases between. CDR3 coding DNA: TGTGCCAGCAGTTTGGTCCTATGGGCCAAAAACATTCAGTACTTC. This gives the protein CASSLVLWAKNIQYF.

The rearrangement joins TRBV2 to TRBJ1-2, with D unresolved. Germline loops: CDR1 SNHLY, CDR2 FYNNEI. CDR3 length: 13 amino acids. The V gene lost 3 bases and the J gene lost 4 bases, with 9 bases spanning the gap. CDR3: CASSDRVFYGYTF. The CDR3 nucleotides read TGTGCCAGCAGTGATCGGGTTTTCTATGGCTACACCTTC.

The chain is built from TRBV28 and TRBJ1-4; no clear D. This CDR3 region has 17 residues. Germline V gene data show CDR1 as MDHEN and CDR2 as SYDVKM. The V end lost 4 bases, the J end lost 0 bases, and 15 bases lay between the germline ends. CDR3 nucleotides: TGTGCCAGCAGTTCCTGGACTTATAACGCAACTAATGAAAAACTGTTTTTT. Translating gives CASSSWTYNATNEKLFF.

J is TRBJ1-5 and V is TRBV9; D remains unclear. The germline gives CDR1 SGDLS, CDR2 YYNGEE. V was pared by 0 bases and J by 7 bases, with 11 bases between. The CDR3 is 14 residues long. The CDR3 spells CASSVGIAGQPQHF. Written as DNA, the CDR3 is TGTGCCAGCAGCGTAGGGATAGCCGGGCAGCCCCAGCATTTT.

This clone was seen once. The V call is TRBV6-6, the J call TRBJ2-7; TRBD2 agrees at 8 bases. Trimming at V came to 4 bases and at J to 7 bases, leaving 9 bases not matched to a gene. CDR1 and CDR2 from the germline V gene are MNHNY and SVGAGI (reference sequence). The CDR3 sequence is 14 residues long. The CDR3 is CASSFGREAVEQYF. CDR3 nucleotides: TGTGCCAGCAGTTTCGGGCGGGAGGCAGTTGAGCAGTACTTC.

This chain links TRBV5-4 with TRBJ1-4; D remains ambiguous. Germline CDR1 is SGHNT and CDR2 is YYREEE (reference sequence). V was pared by 0 bases and J by 4 bases, with 7 bases between. The CDR3 spans 14 residues. CDR3 sequence reads: CASSLDSVNEKLFF. Here the CDR3 DNA reads TGTGCCAGCAGCTTGGACAGTGTTAATGAAAAACTGTTTTTT.

The chain recombines TRBV4-1 with TRBJ1-1; D remains ambiguous. CDR1 MGHRA and CDR2 YSYEKL come from the germline V gene. V lost 3 bases, J lost 3 bases, and 14 bases lay in between. The CDR3 is 15 residues long. CDR3 sequence reads: CASSQKWLEDTEAFF. The CDR3, as DNA: TGCGCCAGCAGCCAGAAGTGGTTGGAGGACACTGAAGCTTTCTTT.

CDR3 loop: CASKWSGAFLGNEKLFF. The CDR3 coding sequence is TGCGCCAGCAAATGGTCAGGGGCGTTCTTAGGAAACGAAAAACTGTTTTTT. The chain combines TRBV5-1 with TRBJ1-4; possible D gene TRBD1, 6 bases. Trimming removed 6 bases at V and 8 bases at J, with 26 bases between. Germline V gene data show CDR1 as SGHRS and CDR2 as YFSETQ. The CDR3 extends over 17 amino acids.

The rearrangement uses TRBV27 and TRBJ2-1, with 7 bases identical to TRBD2. Germline loops: CDR1 MNHEY, CDR2 SMNVEV (reference sequence). J was trimmed by 4 bases and V by 6 bases; bases with no gene match: 15. The CDR3 extends over 17 amino acids. The CDR3: CASSRAIRPAGYNEQFF. The CDR3 nucleotides read TGTGCCAGCAGCCGTGCCATTCGCCCAGCGGGGTACAATGAGCAGTTCTTC.

The chain joins TRBV2 to TRBJ1-2, with a tentative D call TRBD1 (6 bases). CDR1 is SNHLY and CDR2 is FYNNEI in the germline V gene. The CDR3 loop spans 14 amino acids. V lost 8 bases to trimming and J lost 4 bases, with 17 bases between them. CDR3 amino acids: CASLGSGELYGYTF. The DNA of the CDR3 is TGTGCCAGCTTGGGGTCAGGGGAACTCTATGGCTACACCTTC.

Here the CDR3 reads CASSISRFQETQYF. The CDR3 DNA reads as TGTGCCAGCAGCATATCACGGTTCCAAGAGACCCAGTACTTC. This chain links TRBV7-8 with TRBJ2-5; D call uncertain. Germline-derived CDR1 and CDR2 are SGHVS and FQNEAQ. V was pared by 5 bases and J by 1 base, with 11 bases between. The CDR3 loop spans 14 amino acids.

The V call is TRBV7-9, the J call TRBJ1-2; D remains unclear. Trimming took off 0 bases at V and 2 bases at J, with 13 bases between the two ends. Per germline, CDR1 SEHNR and CDR2 FQNEAQ (reference sequence). The CDR3 length is 16 residues. CDR3 DNA sequence: TGTGCCAGCAGCTTAGCCTATTCACGGGAGAACTATGGCTACACCTTC. Translation: CASSLAYSRENYGYTF. Supplemented by reference TRBV7-9 and TRBJ1-2, the full variable domain reads DTGVSQNPRHKITKRGQNVTFRCDPISEHNRLYWYRQTLGQGPEFLTYFQNEAQLEKSRLLSDRFSAERPKGSFSTLEIQRTEQGDSAMYLCASSLAYSRENYGYTFGSGTRLTVV.

The rearrangement links TRBV19 to TRBJ2-7; the match to TRBD2 covers 8 bases. The CDR3 extends over 14 amino acids. Trimming removed 4 bases from V and 2 bases from J; junction bases left unmatched: 4. Germline lookup yields CDR1 LNHDA and CDR2 SQIVND (reference sequence). CDR3 sequence reads: CASSTGGRTYEQYF. The CDR3 nucleotides read TGTGCCAGTAGTACGGGGGGGCGTACCTACGAGCAGTACTTC.

V gene TRBV6-6 combines with J gene TRBJ2-1; 10 bases line up with TRBD2. Germline CDR1 and CDR2: MNHNY and SVGAGI (reference sequence). The CDR3 sequence is 15 residues long. The ends lost 5 bases at V and 5 bases at J; junction bases unmatched: 6. The CDR3 is CASSSSGRTHNEQFF. The CDR3 DNA reads as TGTGCCAGCAGTAGTAGCGGGAGGACCCACAATGAGCAGTTCTTC.

Note on this clone: Other DNA sequences in the same sample also yield this CDR3. J is TRBJ1-5 and V is TRBV9; maybe TRBD1 (5 bases). Germline CDR1 is SGDLS and CDR2 is YYNGEE. Trimming shortened V by 3 bases and J by 2 bases, and 9 bases separated the two germline ends. The CDR3 consists of 14 residues. CDR3 coding DNA: TGTGCCAGCAGCGGGGGAGGGGGCAATCAGCCCCAGCATTTT. Translated, it gives CASSGGGGNQPQHF.

This sequence joins TRBV6-5 and TRBJ1-1; 9 nucleotides line up with TRBD1. This CDR3 comprises 15 residues. V dropped 10 bases and J dropped 2; count of bases not matched to a gene: 11. Germline V gene sequence: CDR1 MNHEY, CDR2 SVGAGI. The CDR3 is CATSLQGAGNTEAFF. CDR3 bases: TGTGCCACCTCCCTACAGGGGGCGGGAAACACTGAAGCTTTCTTT.

The chain has TRBV6-9 and TRBJ2-7; 7 bases fit TRBD2. Unmatched junction bases numbered 9, after V lost 7 bases and J lost 6 bases. This CDR3 region has 13 residues. Germline V gene data show CDR1 as MNHGY and CDR2 as SVAAGI. Written as DNA, the CDR3 is TGTGCCAGCACTTCCGGGACTACATTCGAGCAGTACTTC. Translation gives CASTSGTTFEQYF.

This clone occurred once. The chain has TRBV28 and TRBJ1-5; D ambiguous. With 8 bases removed from V and 0 bases from J, the gap between germline ends came to 5 bases. Germline CDR1 and CDR2: MDHEN and SYDVKM. The CDR3 totals 12 residues. CDR3 DNA sequence: TGTGCCAGCCGCTATAGCAATCAGCCCCAGCATTTT. Translating it yields CASRYSNQPQHF.

With regard to this clone: Relative to the germline gene, one junction end is altered; a read error may explain this. This rearrangement joins TRBV5-1 to TRBJ1-1, with D maybe TRBD1 (6 bases). The CDR3 is made up of 13 amino acids. From germline, CDR1 is SGHRS and CDR2 YFSETQ. In DNA form, the CDR3 reads TGCGCCAGCACCTTGGACAGGAACACTGAAGCTTTCTTT. Protein product: CASTLDRNTEAFF. The complete variable domain, with remaining parts taken from reference TRBV5-1 and TRBJ1-1, reads KAGVTQTPRYLIKTRGQQVTLSCSPISGHRSVSWYQQTPGQGLQFLFEYFSETQRNKGNFPGRFSGRQFSNSRSEMNVSTLELGDSALYLCASTLDRNTEAFFGQGTRLTVV.

The sample holds one count of this clone. The chain is built from TRBV6-1 and TRBJ2-7, with TRBD2 as a possible D gene (6 bases). Trimming removed 5 bases at V and 1 base at J, with 12 bases between. Germline V lookup: CDR1 MNHNS, CDR2 SASEGT. This CDR3 comprises 14 residues. The DNA for the CDR3 is TGTGCCAGCAGTACCGGGGAGGAGTCCTACGAGCAGTACTTC. Translation: CASSTGEESYEQYF.

V gene TRBV2 combines with J gene TRBJ1-4; unclear D gene. The V and J ends lost 2 bases and 1 base respectively, with 8 bases between them. The CDR3 contains 15 residues. Germline V gives CDR1 SNHLY, CDR2 FYNNEI. The DNA of the CDR3 is TGTGCCAGCAGTGAAATGGGAGTAACTAATGAAAAACTGTTTTTT. This translates into CASSEMGVTNEKLFF.

The chain has TRBV5-1 and TRBJ1-4, with TRBD1 matching 7 bases. Germline-derived CDR1 and CDR2 are SGHRS and YFSETQ. The CDR3 extends over 15 amino acids. V gave up 3 bases and J gave up 7 bases; unmatched junction bases: 9. The CDR3: CASSSVTGQVEKLFF. The CDR3 DNA sequence: TGCGCCAGCAGCTCGGTGACAGGACAGGTTGAAAAACTGTTTTTT.

This chain joins TRBV14 and TRBJ2-1, with a weak D call TRBD2 (5 bases). Trimming cost V 6 bases and J 6 bases, with 12 bases left between them. CDR1 SGHDN and CDR2 FVKESK come from the germline V gene. CDR3 size: 13 residues. CDR3 residues: CASSRGKGNEQFF. The CDR3 DNA reads as TGTGCCAGCAGTCGAGGGAAAGGCAATGAGCAGTTCTTC.

The chain joins TRBV6-6 to TRBJ1-5; a possible D gene is TRBD1 (5 bases). The V and J ends lost 2 bases and 3 bases respectively, with 8 bases between them. The germline gives CDR1 MNHNY, CDR2 SVGAGI (reference sequence). This CDR3 is built from 14 residues. The CDR3 DNA reads TGTGCCAGCAGTTACGGAGGGGACAATCAGCCCCAGCATTTT. Amino acids: CASSYGGDNQPQHF.

This clone was counted a single time. The chain carries TRBV9 and TRBJ2-2; TRBD2 matches at 9 bases. Germline V CDR1 and CDR2: SGDLS, YYNGEE. The CDR3 has 16 residues. The V segment lost 0 bases and the J segment 5 bases; nucleotides outside the gene matches: 5. CDR3 bases: TGTGCCAGCAGCGTAGAAGGCGGGAGGGGTACCGGGGAGCTGTTTTTT. This translates into CASSVEGGRGTGELFF.

V usage is TRBV5-8 and J usage is TRBJ1-4; no definite D call. CDR1 is SGHTS and CDR2 is YDEGEE in the germline V gene. The CDR3 loop spans 14 amino acids. Deletions cut 2 bases from V and 0 bases from J, with 5 bases between. CDR3 in amino acids: CASSFLATNEKLFF. For the CDR3, the DNA is TGTGCCAGCAGCTTCCTTGCAACTAATGAAAAACTGTTTTTT.

The chain recombines TRBV18 with TRBJ2-7; TRBD1 aligns across 8 bases. The V gene end was trimmed by 3 bases and the J gene end by 7 bases; junction bases not matched to a gene: 8. There are 14 residues in the CDR3. Germline loops: CDR1 KGHSH, CDR2 LQKENI. The CDR3 coding sequence is TGTGCCAGCTCACCCGAGGACAGGGCTGGGGAGCAGTACTTC. It specifies CASSPEDRAGEQYF.

V gene TRBV7-2 combines with J gene TRBJ2-7, with 11 bases that match TRBD2. The J segment lost 3 bases and the V segment lost 6 bases, leaving 7 bases of the junction unmatched. Germline CDR1 is SGHTA and CDR2 is FQGNSA. This CDR3 is built from 15 residues. The CDR3 nucleotides are TGTGCCAGCAGTACCGGGACTAGCGGCGTCTACGAGCAGTACTTC. Protein product: CASSTGTSGVYEQYF.

This chain connects TRBV7-9 to TRBJ2-1; D is undetermined. The germline gives CDR1 SEHNR, CDR2 FQNEAQ (reference sequence). This CDR3 has 12 residues. The ends were cut back, 5 bases at V and 10 bases at J, with 12 bases in the middle. The CDR3 sequence: CASSLIAEEQFF. CDR3 coding DNA: TGTGCCAGCAGCCTCATAGCTGAGGAGCAGTTCTTC.

The chain has TRBV2 and TRBJ1-4; 7 bases agree with TRBD1. After removal of 5 bases from V and 6 bases from J, the junction contained 6 bases not matched to a gene. The germline CDR1 and CDR2 sequences are SNHLY and FYNNEI. This CDR3 contains 14 residues. The CDR3 nucleotides read TGTGCCAGCAGTCCGGGACAGCTTGATGAAAAACTGTTTTTT. Its protein product is CASSPGQLDEKLFF.

The chain uses TRBV11-2 and TRBJ1-2; a weak D match, TRBD1 (5 bases). V was pared by 6 bases and J by 7 bases, with 18 bases between. This CDR3 has 14 amino acids. Looked up from germline, CDR1 is SGHAT and CDR2 is FQNNGV. The CDR3 bases are TGTGCCAGCAGGGACCCAAGGGGCCCTCTTGGCTACACCTTC. The encoded protein is CASRDPRGPLGYTF.

J is TRBJ2-1 and V is TRBV7-2, with 8 positions matching TRBD2. Germline CDR1 and CDR2: SGHTA and FQGNSA. The CDR3 length is 13 residues. V dropped 5 bases and J dropped 7; count of bases not matched to a gene: 4. The CDR3 is CASSVGGRNEQFF. CDR3 bases: TGTGCCAGCAGCGTAGGCGGGAGGAATGAGCAGTTCTTC.